This T cell receptor (beta chain) was sequenced for a study of blood T cell repertoires in COVID-19. Each participant's cohort was designated according to participant-reported clinical history. This table comes from immunoSEQ multiplex PCR, and its TCRdb copy is limited to in-frame clones, with some not included. The repertoire holds about 220,000 clones, with 88% as singletons. The germline V and J ends were trimmed by 3 bases and 0 bases, with 17 bases remaining between them. Germline loops: CDR1 MNHNS, CDR2 SASEGT. The CDR3 loop spans 18 amino acids. This sequence joins TRBV6-1 and TRBJ2-2; a weak D match, TRBD1 (6 bases). Material for sequencing was PBMCs or T cells enriched from blood (not recorded which). The sequence derives from a woman in her 30s who had recovered from COVID-19. For the CDR3, the DNA is TGTGCCAGCAGTGAGCCGCAAGACAGGAGATCGAACACCGGGGAGCTGTTTTTT. It is translated as CASSEPQDRRSNTGELFF.